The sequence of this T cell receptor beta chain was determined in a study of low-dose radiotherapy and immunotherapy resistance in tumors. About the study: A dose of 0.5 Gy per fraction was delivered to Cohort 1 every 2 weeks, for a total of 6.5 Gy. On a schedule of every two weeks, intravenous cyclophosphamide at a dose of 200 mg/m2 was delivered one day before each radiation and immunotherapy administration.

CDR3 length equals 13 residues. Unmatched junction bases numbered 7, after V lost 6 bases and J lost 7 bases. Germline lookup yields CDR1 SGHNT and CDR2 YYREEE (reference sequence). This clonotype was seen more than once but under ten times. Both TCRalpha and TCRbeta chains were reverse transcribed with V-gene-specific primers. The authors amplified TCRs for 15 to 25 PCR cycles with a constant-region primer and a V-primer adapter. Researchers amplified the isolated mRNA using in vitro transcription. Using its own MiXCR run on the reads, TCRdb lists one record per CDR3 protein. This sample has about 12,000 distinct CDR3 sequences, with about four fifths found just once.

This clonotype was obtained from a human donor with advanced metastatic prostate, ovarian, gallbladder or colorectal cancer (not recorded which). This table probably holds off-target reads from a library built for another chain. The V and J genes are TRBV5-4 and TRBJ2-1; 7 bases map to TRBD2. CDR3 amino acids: CASTMIGGNEQFF. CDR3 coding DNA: TGTGCCAGCACCATGATCGGGGGGAATGAGCAGTTCTTC.